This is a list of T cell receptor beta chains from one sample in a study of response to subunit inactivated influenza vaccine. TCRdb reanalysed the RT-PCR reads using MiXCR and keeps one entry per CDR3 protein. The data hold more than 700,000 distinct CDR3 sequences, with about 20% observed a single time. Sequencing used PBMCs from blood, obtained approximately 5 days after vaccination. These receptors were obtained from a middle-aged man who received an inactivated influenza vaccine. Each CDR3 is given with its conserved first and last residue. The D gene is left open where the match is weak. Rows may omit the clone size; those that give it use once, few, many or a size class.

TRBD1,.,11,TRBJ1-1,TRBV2,TGTGCCAGCACCTTTGACAGGGTAGCTTTCTTT,CASTFDRVAFF
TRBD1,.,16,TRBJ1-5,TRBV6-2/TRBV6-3,TGTGCCAGCAGGAACAGGGGCCCTACCCCCAATCAGCCCCAGCATTTT,CASRNRGPTPNQPQHF
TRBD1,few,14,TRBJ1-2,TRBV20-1,TGCAGTGCTACTGGGACAGGACAATTCTATGGCTACACCTTC,CSATGTGQFYGYTF
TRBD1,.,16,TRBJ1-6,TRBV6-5,TGTGCCAGCAGTTACTCGAGGGGACAGGGTAATTCACCCCTCCACTTT,CASSYSRGQGNSPLHF
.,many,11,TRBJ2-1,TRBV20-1,TGCAGTGCTCCCGGCTACAATGAGCAGTTCTTC,CSAPGYNEQFF
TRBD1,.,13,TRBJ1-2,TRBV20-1,TGCAGTGCCCTCCTAGTGACAGGGGCTGGCTACACCTTC,CSALLVTGAGYTF
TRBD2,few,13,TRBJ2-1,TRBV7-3,TGTGCCAGCAGCTTAATGACTAGCGGAGAGCAGTTCTTC,CASSLMTSGEQFF
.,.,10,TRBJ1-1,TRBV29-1,TGCAGCGTTGGGGGCGGGCAAGCTTTCTTT,CSVGGGQAFF
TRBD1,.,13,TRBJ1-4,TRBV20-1,TGCAGTGCTTCCCAGACAGGGGATGAAAAACTGTTTTTT,CSASQTGDEKLFF
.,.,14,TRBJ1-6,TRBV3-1,TGTGCCAGCAGCCCCCTTGGGAGCAATTCACCCCTCCACTTT,CASSPLGSNSPLHF
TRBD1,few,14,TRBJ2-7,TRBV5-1,TGCGCCAGCAGCTTTAGGGGGCCCGACTACGAGCAGTACTTC,CASSFRGPDYEQYF
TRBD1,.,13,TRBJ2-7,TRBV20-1,TGCAGTGCCATTGGACAGGGCCCACTCGAGCAGTACTTC,CSAIGQGPLEQYF
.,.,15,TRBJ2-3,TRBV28,TGTGCCAGCAGTTCTCGGCGGGACTTACCAGATACGCAGTATTTT,CASSSRRDLPDTQYF
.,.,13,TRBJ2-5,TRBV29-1,TGCAGCGTTCCCCGGCGGGGAGGAGAGACCCAGTACTTC,CSVPRRGGETQYF
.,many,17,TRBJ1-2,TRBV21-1,TGTGCCAGCAGCACCTGGACAGGGCGCACAAATAACTATGGCTACACCTTC,CASSTWTGRTNNYGYTF
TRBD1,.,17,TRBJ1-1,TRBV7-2,TGTGCCAGCAGCCCAACCGACAGGGCTCGGATGAACACTGAAGCTTTCTTT,CASSPTDRARMNTEAFF
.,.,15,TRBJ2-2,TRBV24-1,TGTGCCACCAGTGATTTGTCAGGTTCAAACGGGGAGCTGTTTTTT,CATSDLSGSNGELFF
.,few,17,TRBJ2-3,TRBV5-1,TGCGCCAGCAGCTTTGCGATCGCCCTGACTAGCACAGATACGCAGTATTTT,CASSFAIALTSTDTQYF
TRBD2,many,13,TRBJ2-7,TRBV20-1,TGCAGTGCTAGAGACCTAGCGGCCTACGAGCAGTACTTC,CSARDLAAYEQYF
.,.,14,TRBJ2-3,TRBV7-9,TGTGCCAGCAGCTCGGGGACTTCGTTGGATACGCAGTATTTT,CASSSGTSLDTQYF
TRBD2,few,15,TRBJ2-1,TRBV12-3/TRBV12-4,TGTGCCAGCACTACCGGGGGGGGCGAGTACAATGAGCAGTTCTTC,CASTTGGGEYNEQFF
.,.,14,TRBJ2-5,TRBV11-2,TGTGCCAGCAGCTTAGTTACAGGAGCGGAGACCCAGTACTTC,CASSLVTGAETQYF
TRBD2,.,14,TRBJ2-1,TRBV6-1,TGTGCCAGCAAGGCTAGCGGGGCCTACAATGAGCAGTTCTTC,CASKASGAYNEQFF
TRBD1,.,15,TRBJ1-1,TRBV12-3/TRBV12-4,TGTGCCAGCAGACTCCGCCAGGGGGCGAACACTGAAGCTTTCTTT,CASRLRQGANTEAFF
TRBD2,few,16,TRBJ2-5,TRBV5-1,TGCGCCAGCAGCGTCACTAGCGGGGGCCTGGGGGAGACCCAGTACTTC,CASSVTSGGLGETQYF
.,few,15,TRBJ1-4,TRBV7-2,TGTGCCAGCAGCCCCTACATGACAGAGAATGAAAAACTGTTTTTT,CASSPYMTENEKLFF
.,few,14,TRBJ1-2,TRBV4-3,TGCGCCAGCAGCCAGGCATTTACAGGTTATGGCTACACCTTC,CASSQAFTGYGYTF
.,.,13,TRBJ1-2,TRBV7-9,TGTGCCAGCAGCAAGGTGACTAACTATGGCTACACCTTC,CASSKVTNYGYTF
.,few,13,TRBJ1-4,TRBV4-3,TGCGCCAGCAGCAGGGGTACTAATGAAAAACTGTTTTTT,CASSRGTNEKLFF
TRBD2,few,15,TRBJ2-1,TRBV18,TGTGCCAGCTCACCCCTGGGGACTAGCGGCCATGAGCAGTTCTTC,CASSPLGTSGHEQFF
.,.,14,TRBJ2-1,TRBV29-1,TGCAGCGCGACAACGGGTCGGGGGCGCAAAGAGCAGTTCTTC,CSATTGRGRKEQFF
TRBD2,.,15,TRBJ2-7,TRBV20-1,TGCAGTGGATACGGAACGGGCGGGAGTAGGTCCGAGCAGTACTTC,CSGYGTGGSRSEQYF
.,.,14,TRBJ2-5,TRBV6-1,TGTGCCAGCAGTAATGGGAAAAGGGGAGAGACCCAGTACTTC,CASSNGKRGETQYF
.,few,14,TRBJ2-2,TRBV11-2,TGTGCCAGCAGCTTTGAACGATATGCCGGGGAGCTGTTTTTT,CASSFERYAGELFF
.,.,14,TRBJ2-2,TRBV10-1,TGCGCCACTAGGGGACCAGAGAACACCGGGGAGCTGTTTTTT,CATRGPENTGELFF
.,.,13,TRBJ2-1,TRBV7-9,TGTGCCAGCAGCTTCCACCCCTACAATGAGCAGTTCTTC,CASSFHPYNEQFF
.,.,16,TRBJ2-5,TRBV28,TGTGCCAGCAAAGGGAGGGACAGTTTGGGTCAAGAGACCCAGTACTTC,CASKGRDSLGQETQYF
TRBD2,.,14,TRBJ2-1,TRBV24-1,TGTGCCACCACTAGCGGGGCCTCCTACAATGAGCAGTTCTTC,CATTSGASYNEQFF
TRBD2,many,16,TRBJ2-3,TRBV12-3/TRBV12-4,TGTGCCAGCAGTTTAGACGGTAGCGGGGGTGTAGATACGCAGTATTTT,CASSLDGSGGVDTQYF
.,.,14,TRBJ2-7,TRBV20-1,TGCAGTGCTAGCTACTTAGGGGGTGCGTACGAGCAGTACTTC,CSASYLGGAYEQYF
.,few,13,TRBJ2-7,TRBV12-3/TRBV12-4,TGTGCCAGCAGTTTGGCGACAGGTCACGAGCAGTACTTC,CASSLATGHEQYF
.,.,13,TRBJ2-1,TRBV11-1,TGTGCCAGCAGAGGCAGGGGTAGGAATGAGCAGTTCTTC,CASRGRGRNEQFF
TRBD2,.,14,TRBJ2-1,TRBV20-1,TGCAGTGCTACCGGGACTAGGAATTACAATGAGCAGTTCTTC,CSATGTRNYNEQFF
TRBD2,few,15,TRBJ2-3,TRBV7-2,TGTGCCAGCAGCTTTCGACTAGCGGGCACAGATACGCAGTATTTT,CASSFRLAGTDTQYF
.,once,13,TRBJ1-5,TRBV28,TGTGCCAGCAGGTCCAGAGGCAATCAGCCCCAGCATTTT,CASRSRGNQPQHF
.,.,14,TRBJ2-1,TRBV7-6,TGTGCCAGCAGCTTAGGGGTAGGGGGGGCTGAGCAGTTCTTC,CASSLGVGGAEQFF
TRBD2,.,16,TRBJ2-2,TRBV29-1,TGCAGCGCCAAACGGGGGGGACTAGCGGGCACCGGGGAGCTGTTTTTT,CSAKRGGLAGTGELFF
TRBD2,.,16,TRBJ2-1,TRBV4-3,TGCGCCAGCAGCCAAGAACTAGCGAGTGTATACAATGAGCAGTTCTTC,CASSQELASVYNEQFF
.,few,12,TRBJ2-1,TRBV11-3,TGTGCCAGCAGCACACGGCAGAATGAGCAGTTCTTC,CASSTRQNEQFF
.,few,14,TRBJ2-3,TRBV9,TGTGCCAGCAGCGTAGGAGGGGCCGTAGATACGCAGTATTTT,CASSVGGAVDTQYF
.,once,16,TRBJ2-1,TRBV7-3,TGTGCCAGCAGCTCATCTCCAGACAGTAATAGCAATGAGCAGTTCTTC,CASSSSPDSNSNEQFF
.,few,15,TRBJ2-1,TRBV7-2,TGTGCCAGCAGCTCCCACTTCGCGGGGTACAATGAGCAGTTCTTC,CASSSHFAGYNEQFF
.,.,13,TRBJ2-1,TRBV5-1,TGCGCCAGCTGCTTGGCCGGGAATAATGAGCAGTTCTTC,CASCLAGNNEQFF
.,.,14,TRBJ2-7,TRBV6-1,TGTGCCAGCATCTCCCTGACAGCTCCCTACGAGCAGTACTTC,CASISLTAPYEQYF
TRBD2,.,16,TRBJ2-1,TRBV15,TGTGCCACCAGCAGAAGAAGCGGGAGCTCCTACAATGAGCAGTTCTTC,CATSRRSGSSYNEQFF
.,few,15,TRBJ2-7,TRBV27,TGTGCCAGCAGTCCAACCCTTGGGAACTACTTCGAGCAGTACTTC,CASSPTLGNYFEQYF
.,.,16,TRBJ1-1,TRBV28,TGTGCCAGCAGTTCGGGGGCAGGTTCGGGCGACACTGAAGCTTTCTTT,CASSSGAGSGDTEAFF
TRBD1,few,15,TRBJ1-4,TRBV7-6,TGTGCCAGCAGCTCCGGGACAGGGTTTAGTGAAAAACTGTTTTTT,CASSSGTGFSEKLFF
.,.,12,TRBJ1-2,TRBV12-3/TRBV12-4,TGTGCCAGCAGGAACAGGGTTGACGGCTACACCTTC,CASRNRVDGYTF
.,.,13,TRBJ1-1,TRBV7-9,TGTGCCAGCAAAAGATCGCAGGGCACTGAAGCTTTCTTT,CASKRSQGTEAFF